The sequence of this T cell receptor (beta chain) was determined in a study of blood T cells in healthy people across ages. V shed 1 base and J 2 bases; nucleotides not matched to a gene: 9. The CDR3 has 16 residues. Germline values: CDR1 SGHRS, CDR2 YFSETQ. Each sample had at least 6.5 million PBMCs isolated. Extraction yielded at least 5 micrograms of total RNA per sample. A second PCR, run for about 7 to 11 cycles, used a sample-barcoded 5' primer plus a J-beta primer mix. Every cDNA was tagged by a template-switch adaptor with 12 random nucleotides. One entry per CDR3 protein results from TCRdb running MiXCR on the 5' RACE reads. The table lists fewer than 1,000,000 distinct CDR3 sequences, around 45% of them singletons.

Sequencing was performed on blood. This TCR came from an elderly man in good health. This sequence joins TRBV5-1 and TRBJ2-7; 7 bases are shared with TRBD2. The CDR3 DNA sequence: TGCGCCAGCAGCTTGCGTGTCACTAGCGATCCCTACGAGCAGTACTTC. Encoded protein: CASSLRVTSDPYEQYF.